This T cell receptor beta chain appears in the sequencing data of a study of blood T cell repertoires in COVID-19. TCRdb's table, derived via immunoSEQ multiplex PCR, lists solely in-frame clones and lacks some. The table has about 160,000 clones, 70% to 85% seen once. The CDR3 is 17 amino acids. CDR1 is SEHNR and CDR2 is FQNEAQ in the germline V gene (reference sequence). Trimming removed 0 bases from V and 3 bases from J, with 18 bases in between. Sequencing used peripheral blood. The V and J genes are TRBV7-9 and TRBJ2-7, with a weak D call TRBD2 (6 bases). This sequence was found in a woman older than 75 with acute or convalescent COVID-19. Written as DNA, the CDR3 is TGTGCCAGCAGCTTAGCGACCCGGGACTCGCCATTCTACGAGCAGTACTTC. Amino acids: CASSLATRDSPFYEQYF.